Shown below are 10 T cell receptor beta chains from a single sample sequenced in a study of graft-versus-host responses after intestinal transplantation (dated by TCRdb to the early 2020s). The antigens of these receptors remain unknown. Library construction relied on the immunoSEQ multiplex PCR assay. The table comes from immuneACCESS by way of TCRdb, which keeps in-frame sequences with V and J called. Part of the clones is missing from these tables; in studies checked, under half for an unresolved V gene and the rest for unknown reasons. The sample table shows 77,000 or so clones, and about 94% are seen once. The top ten hold around 0.57% of the sample. The time point label for this specimen denotes: cells obtained before transplantation from donor or recipient. Source: unstimulated CD8+ T cells sorted from spleen or lymph node cells, taken before intestinal transplant. These receptors were taken from a human donor who received an intestinal transplant.

This rearrangement joins TRBV4-2 to TRBJ2-5; 10 bases match TRBD2. CDR1 and CDR2 from the germline V gene are LGHNA and YNFKEQ. This CDR3 has 16 amino acids. Trimming cost V 4 bases and J 5 bases; bases outside gene matches: 10. This chain's CDR3 is CASSRRQREGSETQYF. The CDR3 bases are TGTGCCAGCAGCCGAAGACAGCGGGAGGGATCCGAGACCCAGTACTTC.

This chain links TRBV7-9 with TRBJ2-7; 10 bases are shared with TRBD2. The CDR3 is made up of 16 amino acids. Trimming at V came to 6 bases and at J to 4 bases, leaving 12 bases not matched to a gene. Germline lookup yields CDR1 SEHNR and CDR2 FQNEAQ (reference sequence). The CDR3 loop is CASSDLAGAQHYEQYF. For the CDR3, the DNA is TGTGCCAGCAGTGACCTAGCGGGAGCCCAGCATTACGAGCAGTACTTC.

CDR3 nucleotides: TGTGCCAGCAGCGTAGAACTGCAGGATTACGAGCAGTACTTC. It yields the protein CASSVELQDYEQYF. This chain joins TRBV9 and TRBJ2-7; D is uncertain. Germline CDR1 reads SGDLS; CDR2 reads YYNGEE. CDR3 length equals 14 residues. V gave up 0 bases and J gave up 4 bases, with 11 bases separating them. Full variable domain (remainder filled in from reference TRBV9 and TRBJ2-7): DSGVTQTPKHLITATGQRVTLRCSPRSGDLSVYWYQQSLDQGLQFLIQYYNGEERAKGNILERFSAQQFPDLHSELNLSSLELGDSALYFCASSVELQDYEQYFGPGTRLTVT.

The chain is built from TRBV2 and TRBJ2-5; either TRBD1 or TRBD2 may fit D (5 bases each). The germline V gene encodes CDR1 SNHLY and CDR2 FYNNEI. V was pared by 8 bases and J by 5 bases, with 15 bases between. CDR3 length: 13 amino acids. The CDR3 reads CASGRGTGETQYF. The DNA of the CDR3 is TGTGCCAGCGGGCGTGGGACGGGGGAGACCCAGTACTTC.

The chain employs TRBV5-6 and TRBJ2-4; possible D gene TRBD1, 6 bases. Between the trimmed V and J ends, which lost 4 bases and 9 bases, there was a span of 14 bases. Germline assignment: CDR1 SGHDT and CDR2 YYEEEE. The CDR3 has 13 amino acids. CDR3 sequence: CASSGTSRGIQYF. The CDR3 DNA follows: TGTGCCAGCAGCGGGACAAGCCGGGGCATTCAGTACTTC.

The rearrangement uses TRBV19 and TRBJ1-1; D gene unclear. CDR1 LNHDA and CDR2 SQIVND come from the germline V gene (reference sequence). This CDR3 comprises 14 residues. Trimming cost V 6 bases and J 3 bases, with 14 bases left between them. Here the CDR3 DNA reads TGTGCCAGTAGGTACGGTAACACAGACACTGAAGCTTTCTTT. It is translated as CASRYGNTDTEAFF.

This clone appeared a single time. This chain connects TRBV10-2 to TRBJ2-5; 8 bases are shared with TRBD2. The junction had 9 bases not matched to a gene; V was cut back by 6 bases and J by 3 bases. This CDR3 has 15 amino acids. Germline-derived CDR1 and CDR2 are WSHSY and SAAADI. Written as DNA, the CDR3 is TGCGCCAGCAGCGAGCGGGGACTAGGGGAAGAGACCCAGTACTTC. Translating it yields CASSERGLGEETQYF.

This chain connects TRBV28 to TRBJ2-3; 7 nucleotides agree with TRBD2. This CDR3 contains 15 residues. J gave up 1 base and V 6 bases, and 7 bases lay outside the gene matches. Germline lookup yields CDR1 MDHEN and CDR2 SYDVKM. CDR3 residues: CASSYEAGGTDTQYF. Here the CDR3 DNA reads TGTGCCAGCAGCTACGAGGCGGGAGGCACAGATACGCAGTATTTT.

There are a few counts of this clone. The gene calls are TRBV10-3 and TRBJ2-7, with 11 nucleotides matching TRBD2. J was trimmed by 0 bases and V by 0 bases; bases with no gene match: 4. The V gene's germline CDR1 is ENHRY and CDR2 SYGVKD. This CDR3 spans 17 amino acids. CDR3 sequence reads: CAISESGTSGGSYEQYF. For the CDR3, the DNA is TGTGCCATCAGTGAGTCCGGGACTAGCGGAGGCTCCTACGAGCAGTACTTC.

This chain uses TRBV6-5 with TRBJ2-7; 8 bases fit TRBD1. V shed 6 bases, J shed 3 bases, and the junction held 10 bases outside the gene matches. The CDR3 covers 15 residues. Germline V lookup: CDR1 MNHEY, CDR2 SVGAGI. For the CDR3, the DNA is TGTGCCAGCAGCTTATATATGACAGGGGTCTACGAGCAGTACTTC. Amino acids: CASSLYMTGVYEQYF.